This T cell receptor beta chain was retrieved from a study of cytomegalovirus exposure and HLA in healthy donors. Study information: A data release that came early held some 84 million unique TCRs from HLA-typed donors.

PCR amplification relied on 60 Vbeta primers (plus 13 Jbeta primers). The repertoire was sequenced with immunoSEQ multiplex PCR; TCRdb's copy has only in-frame clones and lacks some. The table has about 260,000 clones, just under 85% seen once. Findings and caveats of the study: TCR beta chains associated with HLA were, in a later analysis, more clonally expanded than equally common others.

This CDR3 spans 13 amino acids. Germline loops: CDR1 MNHEY, CDR2 SMNVEV (reference sequence). Trimming removed 5 bases from V and 2 bases from J, with 8 bases in between. Turning to this clone: Its antigen is currently unknown.

The sequenced sample was PBMCs. The genes are TRBV27 and TRBJ2-3; perhaps TRBD2 as D (6 bases). The clonotype was recovered from a woman aged 35 to 49 in good health and CMV-seropositive. CDR3 loop: CASSGTYTDTQYF. The CDR3 DNA follows: TGTGCCAGCAGTGGGACTTACACAGATACGCAGTATTTT.